Ten or more counts support the clone carrying this TCR beta chain. Its antigen is as yet unknown. The data belong to a study of T-cell memory formation after mild COVID-19. Broader study findings: A second wave expanding day 15 to 37 was CD4+-biased; contracting clones were balanced. Cross-reactive memory seemingly joined, as some responding clones were found in pre-infection memory.

V dropped 1 base and J dropped 6 bases, with 3 bases sitting between them. CDR3 length: 11 residues. The germline V gene encodes CDR1 SGHRS and CDR2 YFSETQ. 5'RACE primed at constant segments yielded TCR alpha and TCR beta cDNA libraries bearing sample barcodes and UMIs. TCRdb re-called the 5' RACE reads with MiXCR, one entry per CDR3 protein. The table lists 100,000 to 150,000 distinct CDR3 sequences, approximately 15% of them singletons. The receptor's source is a young man who had mild COVID-19 (a few samples of this study predate the infection). Cell type and time point are not known. The chain recombines TRBV5-1 with TRBJ2-3; D uncertain. What was sequenced was PBMCs or a T cell subset sorted from them (not recorded which). CDR3 in amino acids: CASSLLDTQYF. The CDR3 nucleotides are TGCGCCAGCAGCTTGCTCGATACGCAGTATTTT.